This TCR beta chain was recovered during a study of cytomegalovirus exposure and HLA in healthy donors listed by TCRdb under 2017. Regarding the research as a whole: According to a later analysis, the 120 or so validation repertoires were produced on the same platform as the roughly 700 repertoires of the first cohort. A separate validation cohort of approximately 120 different subjects was used in addition to the 666-subject first cohort. The study was designed to test whether signatures of past pathogen exposure could be identified by cataloging public T cell receptors. The study combined high-throughput TCR immunosequencing, statistical association of individual TCRs with disease status, and machine learning to predict cytomegalovirus infection status.

CDR1 and CDR2 are read off the germline V gene as SGHVS and FNYEAQ. V loses 5 bases, J loses 6 bases, and the germline ends lie 9 bases apart. Inclusive of the bounding cysteine and phenylalanine, the CDR3 is 12 residues long. The entry retains the CDR3 DNA only, 36 bases that are in frame from base 1. Results the study describes overall, beyond this receptor: In the study, some 160 TCR beta chains were listed as associated with cytomegalovirus. The validation cohort had no HLA typing available for a later analysis, so co-occurrence within that cohort was assessed over all 120 or so repertoires. The authors suggested that the approach could potentially be generalized to other disease states and immunological phenotypes. While some public TCRs were present in many individuals, most TCR sequences turned up only very rarely across donors. Of the cluster scores, approximately 94% were above 0 in a later analysis, which found that TCRs clustered in the first cohort also tended to co-occur in the approximately 110 validation repertoires. Three of the identified cytomegalovirus-associated TCR beta chains were confirmed in vitro to be specific for cytomegalovirus antigens. In both the original and validation cohorts, the classifier was reported to diagnose cytomegalovirus status with high specificity and sensitivity.

Donors formed part of the validation cohort, which comprised about 130 subjects and was distinct from the first cohort of under 800 subjects. Details on this clone: This clone's antigen is unknown. No base quality values were provided; no much bigger clone lies one nucleotide off.

Library preparation was by the immunoSEQ multiplex PCR assay. The authors' pipeline ran thus. A statistical classification framework was built for diagnosing cytomegalovirus status from the catalog of TCR beta chain sequences. In TCRdb, the immuneACCESS table is reduced to in-frame sequences with V and J assigned. These tables do not hold every clone; where another copy was compared, an unresolved V gene accounts for under half, and the others remain unexplained. V, J and clone size reflect that table, while D and trimming were determined from the DNA. The table for this sample lists some 150,000 clones; 85% to 90% of them were counted only once. 3% to 3.5% of the sample goes to the ten largest clones.

Recombination connected TRBV7-6 to TRBJ2-3, with the D gene not clear enough to name. This TCR came from a woman aged 18-29 years in good health and CMV-seropositive. The sample was PBMCs. CDR3 protein: CASSPLEDTQYF. The bases are TGTGCCAGCAGCCCTCTAGAGGATACGCAGTATTTT.